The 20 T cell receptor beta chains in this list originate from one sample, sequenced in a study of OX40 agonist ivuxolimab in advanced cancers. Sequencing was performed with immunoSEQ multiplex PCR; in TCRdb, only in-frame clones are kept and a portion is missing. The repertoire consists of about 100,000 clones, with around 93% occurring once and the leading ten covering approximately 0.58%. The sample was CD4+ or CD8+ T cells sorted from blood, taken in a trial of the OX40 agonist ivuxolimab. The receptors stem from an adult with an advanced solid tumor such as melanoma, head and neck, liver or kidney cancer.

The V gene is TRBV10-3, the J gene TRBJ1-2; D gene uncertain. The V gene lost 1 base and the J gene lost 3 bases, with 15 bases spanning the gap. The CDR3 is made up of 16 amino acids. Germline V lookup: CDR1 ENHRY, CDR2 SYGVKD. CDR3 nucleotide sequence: TGTGCCATCAGTGAGTTTGACCTTATTCGGGACTATGGCTACACCTTC. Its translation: CAISEFDLIRDYGYTF.

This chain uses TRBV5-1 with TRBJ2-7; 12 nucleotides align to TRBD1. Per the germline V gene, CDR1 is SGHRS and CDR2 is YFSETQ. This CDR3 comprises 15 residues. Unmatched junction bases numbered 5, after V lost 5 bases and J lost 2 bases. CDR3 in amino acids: CASRVGTGGAYEQYF. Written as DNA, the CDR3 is TGCGCCAGCAGAGTCGGGACAGGGGGCGCCTACGAGCAGTACTTC.

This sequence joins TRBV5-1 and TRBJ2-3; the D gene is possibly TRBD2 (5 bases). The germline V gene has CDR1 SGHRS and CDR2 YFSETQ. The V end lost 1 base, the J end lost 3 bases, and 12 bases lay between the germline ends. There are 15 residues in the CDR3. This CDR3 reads CASSLRGRATDTQYF. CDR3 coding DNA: TGCGCCAGCAGCTTGCGTGGGAGAGCGACAGATACGCAGTATTTT.

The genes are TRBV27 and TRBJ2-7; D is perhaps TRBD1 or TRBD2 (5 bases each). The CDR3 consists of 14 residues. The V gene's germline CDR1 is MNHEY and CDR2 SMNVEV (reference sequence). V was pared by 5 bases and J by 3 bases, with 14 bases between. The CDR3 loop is CASSPRDVLYEQYF. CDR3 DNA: TGTGCCAGCAGTCCCCGGGACGTGCTCTACGAGCAGTACTTC.

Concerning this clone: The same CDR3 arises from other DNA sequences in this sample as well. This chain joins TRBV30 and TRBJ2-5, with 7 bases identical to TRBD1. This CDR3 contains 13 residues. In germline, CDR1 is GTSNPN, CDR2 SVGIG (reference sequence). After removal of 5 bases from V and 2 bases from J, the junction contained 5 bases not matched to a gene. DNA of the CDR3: TGTGCCTGGGGAGAACAGGGGCAAGAGACCCAGTACTTC. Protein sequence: CAWGEQGQETQYF.

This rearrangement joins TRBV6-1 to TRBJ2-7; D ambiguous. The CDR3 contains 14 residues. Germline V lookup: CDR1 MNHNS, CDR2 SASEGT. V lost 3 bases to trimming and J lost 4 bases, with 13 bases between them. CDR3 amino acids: CASSDQVLSYEQYF. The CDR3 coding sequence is TGTGCCAGCAGTGATCAGGTTCTGTCATACGAGCAGTACTTC.

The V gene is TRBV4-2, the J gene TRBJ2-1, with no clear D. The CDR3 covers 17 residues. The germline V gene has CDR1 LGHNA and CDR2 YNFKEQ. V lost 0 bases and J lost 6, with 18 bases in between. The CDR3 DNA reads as TGTGCCAGCAGCCAAGATCGGTCCCCAATCTTCACCAATGAGCAGTTCTTC. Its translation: CASSQDRSPIFTNEQFF.

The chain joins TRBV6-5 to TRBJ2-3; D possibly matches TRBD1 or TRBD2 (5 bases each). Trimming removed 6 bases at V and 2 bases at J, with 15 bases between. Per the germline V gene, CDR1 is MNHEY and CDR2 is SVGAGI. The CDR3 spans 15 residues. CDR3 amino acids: CASRLGRRFTDTQYF. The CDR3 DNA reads TGTGCCAGCAGACTGGGACGCCGCTTCACAGATACGCAGTATTTT.

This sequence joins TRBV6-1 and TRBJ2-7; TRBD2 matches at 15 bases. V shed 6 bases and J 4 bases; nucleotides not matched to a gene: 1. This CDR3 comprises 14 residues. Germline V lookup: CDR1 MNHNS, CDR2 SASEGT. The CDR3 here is CASRGLAGGYEQYF. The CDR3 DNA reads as TGTGCCAGCAGGGGACTAGCGGGAGGTTACGAGCAGTACTTC.

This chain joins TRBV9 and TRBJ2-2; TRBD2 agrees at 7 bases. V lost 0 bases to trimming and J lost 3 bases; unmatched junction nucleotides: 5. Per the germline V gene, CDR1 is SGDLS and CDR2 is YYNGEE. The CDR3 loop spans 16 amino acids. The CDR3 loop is CASSVGVGGDTGELFF. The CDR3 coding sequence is TGTGCCAGCAGCGTAGGAGTGGGAGGGGACACCGGGGAGCTGTTTTTT.

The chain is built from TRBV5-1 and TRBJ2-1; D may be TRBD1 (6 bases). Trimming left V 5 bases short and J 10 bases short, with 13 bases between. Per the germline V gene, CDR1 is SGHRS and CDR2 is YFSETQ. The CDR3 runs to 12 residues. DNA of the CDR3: TGCGCCAGCAGTGGGGCAGGGGTCGAGCAGTTCTTC. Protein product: CASSGAGVEQFF.

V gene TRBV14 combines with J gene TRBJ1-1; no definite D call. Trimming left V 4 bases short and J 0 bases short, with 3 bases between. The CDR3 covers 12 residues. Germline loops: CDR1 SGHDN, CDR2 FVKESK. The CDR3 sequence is CASSLLNTEAFF. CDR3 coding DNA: TGTGCCAGCAGCCTGTTGAACACTGAAGCTTTCTTT.

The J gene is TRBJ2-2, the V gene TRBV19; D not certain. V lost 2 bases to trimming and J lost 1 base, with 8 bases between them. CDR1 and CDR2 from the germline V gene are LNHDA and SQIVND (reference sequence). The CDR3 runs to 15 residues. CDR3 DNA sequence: TGTGCCAGTAGTATACGTCCATTGAACACCGGGGAGCTGTTTTTT. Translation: CASSIRPLNTGELFF.

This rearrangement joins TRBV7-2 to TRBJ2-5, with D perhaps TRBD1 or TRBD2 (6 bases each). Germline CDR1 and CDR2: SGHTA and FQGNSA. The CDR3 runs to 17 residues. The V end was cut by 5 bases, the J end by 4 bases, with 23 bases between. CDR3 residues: CASSGGPGQAATETQYF. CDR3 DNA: TGTGCCAGCAGCGGGGGGCCTGGGCAAGCTGCCACAGAGACCCAGTACTTC.

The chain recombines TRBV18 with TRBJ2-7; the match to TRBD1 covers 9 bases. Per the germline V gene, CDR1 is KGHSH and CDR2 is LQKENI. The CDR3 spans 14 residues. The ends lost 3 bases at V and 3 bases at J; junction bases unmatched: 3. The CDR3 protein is CASSPSTGGYEQYF. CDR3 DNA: TGTGCCAGCTCACCCTCGACAGGGGGCTACGAGCAGTACTTC.

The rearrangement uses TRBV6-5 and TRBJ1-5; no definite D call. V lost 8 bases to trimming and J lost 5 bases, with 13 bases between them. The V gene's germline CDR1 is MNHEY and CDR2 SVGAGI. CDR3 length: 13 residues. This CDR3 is CASGPRGYQPQHF. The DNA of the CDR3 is TGTGCCAGCGGCCCGAGAGGCTATCAGCCCCAGCATTTT.

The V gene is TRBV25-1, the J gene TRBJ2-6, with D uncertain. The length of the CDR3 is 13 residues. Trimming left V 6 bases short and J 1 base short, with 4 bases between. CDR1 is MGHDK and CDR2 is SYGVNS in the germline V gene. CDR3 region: CASSGSGANVLTF. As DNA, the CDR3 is TGTGCCAGCAGCGGATCTGGGGCCAACGTCCTGACTTTC.

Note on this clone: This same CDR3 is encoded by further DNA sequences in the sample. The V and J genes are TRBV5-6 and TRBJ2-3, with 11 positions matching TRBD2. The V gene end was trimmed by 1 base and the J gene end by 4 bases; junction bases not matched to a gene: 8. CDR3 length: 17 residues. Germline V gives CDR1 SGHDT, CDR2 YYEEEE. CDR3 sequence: CASSLRLAGRRADTQYF. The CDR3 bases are TGTGCCAGCAGCTTGAGACTAGCGGGAAGGCGGGCAGATACGCAGTATTTT. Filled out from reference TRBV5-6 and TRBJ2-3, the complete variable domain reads DAGVTQSPTHLIKTRGQQVTLRCSPKSGHDTVSWYQQALGQGPQFIFQYYEEEERQRGNFPDRFSGHQFPNYSSELNVNALLLGDSALYLCASSLRLAGRRADTQYFGPGTRLTVL.

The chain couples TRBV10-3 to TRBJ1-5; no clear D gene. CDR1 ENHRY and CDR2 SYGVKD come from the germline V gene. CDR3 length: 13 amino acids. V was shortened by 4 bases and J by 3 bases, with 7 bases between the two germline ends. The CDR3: CAISAQSNQPQHF. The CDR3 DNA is TGTGCCATCAGTGCCCAGTCCAATCAGCCCCAGCATTTT.

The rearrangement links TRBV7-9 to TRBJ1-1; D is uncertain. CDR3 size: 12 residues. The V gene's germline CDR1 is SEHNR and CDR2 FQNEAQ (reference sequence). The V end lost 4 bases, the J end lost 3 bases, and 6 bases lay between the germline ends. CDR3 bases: TGTGCCAGCAGCTCGTATTACACTGAAGCTTTCTTT. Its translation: CASSSYYTEAFF. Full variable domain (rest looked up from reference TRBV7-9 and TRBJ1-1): DTGVSQNPRHKITKRGQNVTFRCDPISEHNRLYWYRQTLGQGPEFLTYFQNEAQLEKSRLLSDRFSAERPKGSFSTLEIQRTEQGDSAMYLCASSSYYTEAFFGQGTRLTVV.